This T cell receptor (beta chain) was observed in a study of blood T cell repertoires in COVID-19. Study information: Sites in the United States, Italy and Spain provided acute and convalescent COVID-19 samples. T cells, B-cell-depleted T cells, or PBMCs supplied cDNA or gDNA.

As handled by the study authors: The assay estimated nucleated cells by amplifying reference gene primers. Assay used: immunoSEQ multiplex PCR; TCRdb lists only in-frame clones, some missing. Clonal size and the V and J genes are those of that table, whereas D and trimming came from the DNA. The sample yields about 33,000 clones, 75% to 90% seen once. The V gene end was trimmed by 11 bases and the J gene end by 4 bases; junction bases not matched to a gene: 6. The CDR3 has 15 residues. Germline assignment: CDR1 LGHDT and CDR2 YNNKEL (reference sequence). The sequence came from a human donor in a cohort sampled during active COVID-19. The sequenced material came from peripheral blood. This chain uses TRBV3-1 (or the pseudogene TRBV3-2) with TRBJ2-2; 14 nucleotides align to TRBD2. Here the CDR3 DNA reads TGTGCCTCGGGACTAGCGGGAGTTGGCACCGGGGAGCTGTTTTTT. Translation gives CASGLAGVGTGELFF.